The rows below give T cell receptor beta chains drawn from one sample of a study of blood T cells in healthy people across ages. Using its own MiXCR run on the 5' RACE reads, TCRdb lists one record per CDR3 protein. This sample yields roughly 720,000 distinct CDR3 sequences, of which 50% to 65% are seen a single time; around 40% belongs to the top ten. The specimen sequenced was blood. The receptors stem from a man of 80 years or more in good health. Both conserved end residues are part of each CDR3. A D gene is named only where the DNA matches it firmly. Clone size, where shown, is once, few, many, or a class for clones that have expanded.

j_call | v_call | clone_size | cdr3_length | d_call | cdr3_aa | cdr3_nt
TRBJ2-1 | TRBV10-2 | - | 16 | TRBD1 | CASSKDRGRPMNEQFF | TGCGCCAGCAGTAAGGACAGGGGCCGCCCGATGAATGAGCAGTTCTTC
TRBJ2-3 | TRBV24-1 | - | 14 | - | CATSDTGRTDTQYF | TGTGCCACCAGTGATACAGGGAGAACAGATACGCAGTATTTT
TRBJ2-3 | TRBV28 | once | 16 | - | CASSLFRRGGTDTQYF | TGTGCCAGCAGTTTATTCCGCAGGGGTGGCACAGATACGCAGTATTTT
TRBJ2-4 | TRBV9 | few | 16 | TRBD2 | CASSAGGLAGRYEQYF | TGTGCCAGCAGCGCCGGGGGACTAGCGGGACGCTATGAGCAGTACTTC
TRBJ2-3 | TRBV2 | few | 14 | - | CASSELRATDTQYF | TGTGCCAGCAGTGAATTGCGAGCCACAGATACGCAGTATTTT
TRBJ2-7 | TRBV9 | - | 16 | TRBD2 | CASSVGGSGSTHEQYF | TGTGCCAGCAGCGTAGGAGGTAGCGGGAGTACCCACGAGCAGTACTTC
TRBJ1-6 | TRBV5-1 | - | 16 | - | CASSLAVGGANSPLHF | TGCGCCAGCAGCTTGGCGGTGGGGGGGGCCAATTCGCCCCTCCACTTT
TRBJ2-3 | TRBV9 | once | 15 | - | CASSVGLALGDTQYF | TGTGCCAGCAGCGTAGGCCTAGCCTTAGGAGATACGCAGTATTTT
TRBJ2-3 | TRBV5-1 | - | 17 | TRBD2 | CASSSGLAPSFTDTQYF | TGCGCCAGCAGCTCTGGACTAGCCCCCTCCTTCACAGATACGCAGTATTTT
TRBJ2-2 | TRBV6-6 | - | 16 | TRBD1 | CASTQGTGRGTGELFF | TGTGCCAGCACCCAGGGGACAGGGAGGGGTACCGGGGAGCTGTTTTTT
TRBJ1-5 | TRBV5-1 | once | 14 | - | CASSFGGDNQPQHF | TGCGCCAGCAGCTTCGGAGGGGACAATCAGCCCCAGCATTTT
TRBJ2-7 | TRBV10-1 | - | 12 | - | CASNDREGEQYF | TGCGCCAGCAACGACCGGGAAGGCGAGCAGTACTTC
TRBJ2-1 | TRBV4-2 | - | 18 | TRBD2 | CASSQEGGSGGRVGEQFF | TGTGCCAGCAGCCAAGAGGGAGGGAGTGGCGGGAGGGTAGGGGAGCAGTTCTTC